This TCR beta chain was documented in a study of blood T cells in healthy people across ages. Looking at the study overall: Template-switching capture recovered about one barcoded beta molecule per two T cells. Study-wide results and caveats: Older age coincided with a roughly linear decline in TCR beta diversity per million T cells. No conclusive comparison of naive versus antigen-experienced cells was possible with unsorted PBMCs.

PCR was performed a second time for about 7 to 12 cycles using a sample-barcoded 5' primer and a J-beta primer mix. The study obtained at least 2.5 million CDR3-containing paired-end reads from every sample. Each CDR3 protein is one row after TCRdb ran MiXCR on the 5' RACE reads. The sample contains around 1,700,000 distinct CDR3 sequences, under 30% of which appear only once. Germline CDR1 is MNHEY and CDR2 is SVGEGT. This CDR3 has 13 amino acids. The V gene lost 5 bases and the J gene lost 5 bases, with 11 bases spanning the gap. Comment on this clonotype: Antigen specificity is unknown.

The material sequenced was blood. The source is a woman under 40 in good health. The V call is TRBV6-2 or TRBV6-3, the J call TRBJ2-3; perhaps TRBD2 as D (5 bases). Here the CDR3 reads CASSRPGEDTQYF. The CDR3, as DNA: TGTGCCAGCAGTCGACCCGGGGAAGATACGCAGTATTTT.